Presented here are 5 T cell receptor beta chains from one specimen sequenced in a study of T cell repertoires in cytomegalovirus infection. TCRdb called the reads again in MiXCR, with one record for every CDR3 protein. The sample gives under 95,000 distinct CDR3 sequences, about half of which show up once; 80% to 95% is in the top ten. What these receptors recognize is not known. Sample: CD8+ T cells from cultured PBMCs, taken from culture after CMV antigen stimulation. The receptors stem from a human donor in good health (CMV status not recorded). Some clones in this sample may be carry-over from other donors' samples.

This clonotype was detected once. This sequence joins TRBV28 and TRBJ1-4, with D perhaps TRBD1 (6 bases). The germline gives CDR1 MDHEN, CDR2 SYDVKM. V was shortened by 4 bases and J by 6 bases, with 12 bases between the two germline ends. This CDR3 contains 14 residues. CDR3 sequence (DNA): TGTGCCAGCAGTTCCGACAGGTCTCATGAAAAACTGTTTTTT. Encoded protein: CASSSDRSHEKLFF.

V gene TRBV6-1 combines with J gene TRBJ1-5; 7 bases agree with TRBD1. This CDR3 contains 17 residues. The V gene's germline CDR1 is MNHNS and CDR2 SASEGT. V gave up 2 bases and J gave up 0 bases; unmatched junction bases: 7. The CDR3 sequence: CASSESGTVFSNQPQHF. The CDR3, as DNA: TGTGCCAGCAGTGAATCTGGGACAGTGTTTAGCAATCAGCCCCAGCATTTT.

This clonotype was detected only a few times. The V and J genes are TRBV7-6 and TRBJ2-1, with TRBD2 matching over 10 bases. Germline CDR1 reads SGHVS; CDR2 reads FNYEAQ. This CDR3 spans 18 amino acids. V was clipped by 1 base and J by 3 bases; unmatched bases: 9. The CDR3 sequence is CASSLEKREGPLYNEQFF. CDR3 coding DNA: TGTGCCAGCAGCTTAGAGAAGCGGGAGGGCCCCCTCTACAATGAGCAGTTCTTC. Full variable domain (outside the CDR3, taken from reference TRBV7-6 and TRBJ2-1): GAGVSQSPRYKVTKRGQDVALRCDPISGHVSLYWYRQALGQGPEFLTYFNYEAQQDKSGLPNDRFSAERPEGSISTLTIQRTEQRDSAMYRCASSLEKREGPLYNEQFFGPGTRLTVL.

The gene calls are TRBV7-2 and TRBJ1-1, with no clear D. CDR1 is SGHTA and CDR2 is FQGNSA in the germline V gene. The CDR3 has 13 amino acids. V dropped 3 bases and J dropped 3 bases, with 8 bases sitting between them. CDR3 DNA: TGTGCCAGCAGCTTCTATACATACACTGAAGCTTTCTTT. It translates to CASSFYTYTEAFF.

The J gene is TRBJ2-3, the V gene TRBV7-2; the D gene is possibly TRBD1 (5 bases). The length of the CDR3 is 16 residues. The V end was cut by 3 bases, the J end by 0 bases, with 13 bases between. The germline gives CDR1 SGHTA, CDR2 FQGNSA. CDR3 sequence (DNA): TGTGCCAGCAGCTTTCCGACAGATTCTAGCACAGATACGCAGTATTTT. Its protein product is CASSFPTDSSTDTQYF.